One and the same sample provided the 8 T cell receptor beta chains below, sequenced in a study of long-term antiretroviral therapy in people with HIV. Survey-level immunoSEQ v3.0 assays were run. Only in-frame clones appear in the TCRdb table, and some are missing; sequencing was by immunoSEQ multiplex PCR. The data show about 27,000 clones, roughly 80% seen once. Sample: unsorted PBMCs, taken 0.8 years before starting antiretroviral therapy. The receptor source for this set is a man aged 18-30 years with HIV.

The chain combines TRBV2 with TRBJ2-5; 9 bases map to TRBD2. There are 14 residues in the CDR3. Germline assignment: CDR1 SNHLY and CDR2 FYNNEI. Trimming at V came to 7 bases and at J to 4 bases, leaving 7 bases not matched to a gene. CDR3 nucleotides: TGTGCCAGCATTGGCGGGGGGGCGGCAGAGACCCAGTACTTC. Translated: CASIGGGAAETQYF.

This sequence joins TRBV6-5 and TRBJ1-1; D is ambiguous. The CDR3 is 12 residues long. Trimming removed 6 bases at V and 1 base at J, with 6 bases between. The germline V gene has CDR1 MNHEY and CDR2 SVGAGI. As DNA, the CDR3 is TGTGCCAGCAGCTGGGCGAACACTGAAGCTTTCTTT. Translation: CASSWANTEAFF.

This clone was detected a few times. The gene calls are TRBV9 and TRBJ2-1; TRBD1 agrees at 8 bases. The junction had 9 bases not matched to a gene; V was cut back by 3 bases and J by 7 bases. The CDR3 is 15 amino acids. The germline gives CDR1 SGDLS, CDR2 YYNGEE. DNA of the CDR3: TGTGCCAGCAGCGGATCGAGGACAGGGCGAAATGAGCAGTTCTTC. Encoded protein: CASSGSRTGRNEQFF.

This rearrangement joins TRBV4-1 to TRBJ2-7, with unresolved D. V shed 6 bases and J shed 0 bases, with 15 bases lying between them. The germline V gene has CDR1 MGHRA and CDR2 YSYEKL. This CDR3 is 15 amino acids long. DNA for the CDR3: TGCGCCAGCAGTCCAAGAGCACAGAGCTCCTACGAGCAGTACTTC. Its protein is CASSPRAQSSYEQYF.

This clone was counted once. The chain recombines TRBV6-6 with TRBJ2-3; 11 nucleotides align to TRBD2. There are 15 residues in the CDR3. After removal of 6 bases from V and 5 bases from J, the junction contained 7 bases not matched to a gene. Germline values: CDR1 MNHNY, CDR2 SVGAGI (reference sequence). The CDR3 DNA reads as TGTGCCAGCAGCTGGACTAGCGGGCTGGGAGATACGCAGTATTTT. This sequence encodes CASSWTSGLGDTQYF.

The CDR3 reads CASSKARQGAGYGYTF. As DNA, the CDR3 is TGTGCCAGCAGCAAAGCACGACAGGGGGCAGGCTATGGCTACACCTTC. The chain uses TRBV7-9 and TRBJ1-2, with 10 nucleotides matching TRBD1. The germline V gene encodes CDR1 SEHNR and CDR2 FQNEAQ (reference sequence). V lost 5 bases and J lost 4; bases outside the gene matches: 10. The CDR3 length is 16 residues.

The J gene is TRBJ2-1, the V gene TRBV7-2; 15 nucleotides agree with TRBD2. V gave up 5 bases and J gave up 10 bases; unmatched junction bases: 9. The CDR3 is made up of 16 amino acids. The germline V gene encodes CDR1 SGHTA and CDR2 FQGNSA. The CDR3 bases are TGTGCCAGCAGCCTTAGGACTAGCGGGAGGGCTATCGAGCAGTTCTTC. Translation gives CASSLRTSGRAIEQFF.

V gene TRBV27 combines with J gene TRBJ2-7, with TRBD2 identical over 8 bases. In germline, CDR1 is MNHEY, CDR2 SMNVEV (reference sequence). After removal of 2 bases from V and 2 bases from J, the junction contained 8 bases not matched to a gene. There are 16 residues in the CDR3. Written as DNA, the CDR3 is TGTGCCAGCAGTTTAACGGCTAGCGGGTGGCCCTACGAGCAGTACTTC. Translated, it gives CASSLTASGWPYEQYF.